This T cell receptor (beta chain) was sequenced during a study of cytomegalovirus exposure and HLA in healthy donors. Study-level findings and limits: In a later analysis, HLA-associated TCR beta chains were more clonally expanded than equally common others. Later analysis suggested most CMV-associated TCR beta chains were HLA-restricted.

Researchers ran the PCR with 60 Vbeta and 13 Jbeta primers. Sequencing used immunoSEQ multiplex PCR; TCRdb keeps in-frame clones, though not all of them. The sample carries about 150,000 clones, approximately 79% recorded once. Concerning this clone itself: The antigen is undetermined.

Germline V gene lookup returns CDR1 SNHLY and CDR2 FYNNEI. V lost 7 bases and J 5 bases, leaving 20 bases between the germline ends. This CDR3 is 15 amino acids long. The clonotype comes from a man over 45 in good health and CMV-seropositive. J is TRBJ1-2 and V is TRBV2; a weak D match, TRBD1 (6 bases). Sequences were obtained from PBMCs. The CDR3, as DNA: TGTGCCAGCAATCACAGGGACGATTCTTTTTATGGCTACACCTTC. This codes for CASNHRDDSFYGYTF.